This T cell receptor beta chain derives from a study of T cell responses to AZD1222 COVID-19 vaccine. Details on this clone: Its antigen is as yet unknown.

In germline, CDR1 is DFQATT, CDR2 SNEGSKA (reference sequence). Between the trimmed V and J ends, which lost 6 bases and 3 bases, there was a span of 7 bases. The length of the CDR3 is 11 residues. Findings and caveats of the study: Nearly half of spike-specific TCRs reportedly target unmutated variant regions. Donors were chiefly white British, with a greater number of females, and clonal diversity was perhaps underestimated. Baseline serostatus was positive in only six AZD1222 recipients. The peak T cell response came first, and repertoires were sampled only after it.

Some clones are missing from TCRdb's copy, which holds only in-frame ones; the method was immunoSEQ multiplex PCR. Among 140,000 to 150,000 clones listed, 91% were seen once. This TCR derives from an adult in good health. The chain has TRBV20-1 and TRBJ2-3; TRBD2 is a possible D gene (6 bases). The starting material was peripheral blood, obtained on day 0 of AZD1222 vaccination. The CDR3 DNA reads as TGCAGTGCCGCGGGGACAGATACGCAGTATTTT. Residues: CSAAGTDTQYF.